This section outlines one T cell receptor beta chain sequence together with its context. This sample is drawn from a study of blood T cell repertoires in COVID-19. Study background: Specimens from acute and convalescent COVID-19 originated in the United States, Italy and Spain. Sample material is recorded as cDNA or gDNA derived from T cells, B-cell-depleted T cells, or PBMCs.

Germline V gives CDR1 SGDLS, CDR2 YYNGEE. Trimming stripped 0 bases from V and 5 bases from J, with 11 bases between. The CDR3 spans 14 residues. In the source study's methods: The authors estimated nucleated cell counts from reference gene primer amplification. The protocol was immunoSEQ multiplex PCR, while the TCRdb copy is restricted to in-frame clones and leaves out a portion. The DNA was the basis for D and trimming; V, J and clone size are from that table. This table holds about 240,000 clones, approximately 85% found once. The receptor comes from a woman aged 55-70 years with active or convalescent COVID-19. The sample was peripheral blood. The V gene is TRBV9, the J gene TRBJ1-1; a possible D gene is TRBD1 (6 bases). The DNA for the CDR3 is TGTGCCAGCAGCGTAGGAGGGGGGGAAACTGAAGCTTTCTTT. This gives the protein CASSVGGGETEAFF. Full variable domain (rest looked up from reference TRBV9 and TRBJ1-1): DSGVTQTPKHLITATGQRVTLRCSPRSGDLSVYWYQQSLDQGLQFLIQYYNGEERAKGNILERFSAQQFPDLHSELNLSSLELGDSALYFCASSVGGGETEAFFGQGTRLTVV.